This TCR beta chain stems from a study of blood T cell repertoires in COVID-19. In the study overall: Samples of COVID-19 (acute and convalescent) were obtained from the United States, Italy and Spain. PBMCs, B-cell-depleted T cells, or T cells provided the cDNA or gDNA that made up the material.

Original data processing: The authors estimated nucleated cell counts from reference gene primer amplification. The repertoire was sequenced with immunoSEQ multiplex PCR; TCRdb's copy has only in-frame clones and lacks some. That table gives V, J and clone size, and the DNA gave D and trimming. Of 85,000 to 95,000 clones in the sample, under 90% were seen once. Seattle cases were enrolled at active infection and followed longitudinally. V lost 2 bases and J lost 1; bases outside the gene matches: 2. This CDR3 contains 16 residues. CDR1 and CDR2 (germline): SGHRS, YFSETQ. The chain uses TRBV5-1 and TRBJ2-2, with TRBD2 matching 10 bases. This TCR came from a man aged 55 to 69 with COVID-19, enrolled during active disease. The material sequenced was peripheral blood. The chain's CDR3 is CASSFSSGRNTGELFF. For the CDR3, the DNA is TGCGCCAGCAGCTTCTCTAGCGGGAGGAACACCGGGGAGCTGTTTTTT.